These 5 T cell receptor beta chains originate from one sample sequenced in a study of shared clonotypes between healthy human individuals. Produced via immunoSEQ multiplex PCR; TCRdb's table is partial and in-frame only. The sample carries 1 million to 1.3 million clones, 70% to 80% recorded once. The sample taken for sequencing was memory CD4+ T cells from PBMCs. Noted subset: CD45RA-negative fraction. These receptors were taken from a man aged 18 to 30 in good health. Some clones in this sample may be carry-over from other donors' samples.

This clone was observed once. This CDR3 is CASSFRLAGFYEQYF. CDR3 DNA: TGTGCCAGCAGCTTCAGACTAGCGGGTTTTTACGAGCAGTACTTC. This chain connects TRBV5-6 to TRBJ2-7, with TRBD2 matching 10 bases. J was trimmed by 4 bases and V by 2 bases; bases with no gene match: 6. The CDR3 sequence is 15 residues long. Germline values: CDR1 SGHDT, CDR2 YYEEEE.

Concerning this clone itself: This sample includes further DNA sequences coding for the same CDR3. J is TRBJ2-1 and V is TRBV2; the D gene is possibly TRBD2 (5 bases). Germline lookup yields CDR1 SNHLY and CDR2 FYNNEI. This CDR3 spans 11 amino acids. V was cut by 9 bases and J by 7 bases, with 10 bases left in between. The CDR3 here is CASSDYNEQFF. CDR3 in DNA: TGTGCCAGTTCCGACTATAATGAGCAGTTCTTC.

The V call is TRBV7-2, the J call TRBJ2-6; D may match TRBD1 or TRBD2 (5 bases each). V lost 2 bases to trimming and J lost 0 bases, with 11 bases between them. From germline, CDR1 is SGHTA and CDR2 FQGNSA. The CDR3 extends over 17 amino acids. In DNA form, the CDR3 reads TGTGCCAGCAGCTTATTTTATGGGGGCTCTGGGGCCAACGTCCTGACTTTC. Amino acid sequence: CASSLFYGGSGANVLTF.

This clone showed up just a few times. The chain combines TRBV7-2 with TRBJ2-2; D might be TRBD1 or TRBD2, each matching 5 bases. The CDR3 loop spans 17 amino acids. Trimming took off 3 bases at V and 4 bases at J, with 18 bases between the two ends. The germline gives CDR1 SGHTA, CDR2 FQGNSA. As DNA, the CDR3 is TGTGCCAGCAGCTTTGCCTTTGGGGGATGGTCCACCGGGGAGCTGTTTTTT. It yields the protein CASSFAFGGWSTGELFF.

The genes are TRBV28 and TRBJ2-7; no reliable D call. V lost 5 bases and J lost 4, with 15 bases in between. The CDR3 runs to 14 residues. Looked up from germline, CDR1 is MDHEN and CDR2 is SYDVKM. The CDR3 DNA sequence: TGTGCCAGCAGTCCCCCTCCATATAAGTACGAGCAGTACTTC. Protein product: CASSPPPYKYEQYF. Full variable domain (missing parts from reference TRBV28 and TRBJ2-7): DVKVTQSSRYLVKRTGEKVFLECVQDMDHENMFWYRQDPGLGLRLIYFSYDVKMKEKGDIPEGYSVSREKKERFSLILESASTNQTSMYLCASSPPPYKYEQYFGPGTRLTVT.